The present T cell receptor (beta chain) was sequenced within a study of blood T cells in healthy people across ages. General study findings and limits: Underestimates were what the diversity estimates from one million T cells were considered to be. The study found TCR beta diversity correlated strongly with naive T cell percentage.

Of note for this clonotype: The target antigen is unknown.

The second PCR ran roughly 6 to 12 cycles with a sample-barcoded 5' primer and J-beta primers. Each cDNA was tagged by a template-switch adaptor containing 12 random nucleotides. Each CDR3 protein gets one entry after TCRdb re-called the 5' RACE reads with MiXCR. The sample contains some 1,800,000 distinct CDR3 sequences, about 39% of which appear only once. The CDR3 contains 17 residues. V shed 0 bases and J shed 1 base, with 13 bases lying between them. CDR1 is LGHNA and CDR2 is YSLEER in the germline V gene. Sequencing was carried out using blood. This sequence originates from a human donor in good health. The chain combines TRBV4-3 with TRBJ2-1; possible D gene TRBD2, 5 bases. The CDR3 bases are TGCGCCAGCAGCCAAGATCTACGAAGAGGGTCCTACAATGAGCAGTTCTTC. As protein: CASSQDLRRGSYNEQFF.